This TCR beta chain was sequenced during a study of blood T cells in healthy people across ages. In terms of origin and age, donors were healthy Caucasian individuals from Russia aged roughly 6 to 95. The second PCR ran about 6 to 12 cycles with a sample-barcoded 5' primer and J-beta primers. TCRdb redid the calling of the 5' RACE reads with MiXCR, one entry per CDR3 protein. The data show about 730,000 distinct CDR3 sequences, more than 40% seen once. Broader study findings: Nothing was known about donor CMV status, and this possibly confounded expanded clonotype changes.

Trimming removed 3 bases from V and 4 bases from J; junction bases left unmatched: 3. Germline CDR1 reads SQVTM; CDR2 reads ANQGSEA. This CDR3 has 15 amino acids. About this clonotype: Its antigen is unidentified.

Sample: blood. The rearrangement links TRBV29-1 to TRBJ2-2; 12 bases are shared with TRBD2. The sequence derives from a woman aged 55 to 70 in good health. CDR3 nucleotide sequence: TGCAGCGTTGATGGACTAGCGGGGCCCACCGGGGAGCTGTTTTTT. It codes for CSVDGLAGPTGELFF.